The 8 T cell receptor beta chains presented below share a single source sample, sequenced in a study of technical replicates of blood from several donors. TCRdb's table, derived via immunoSEQ multiplex PCR, lists solely in-frame clones and lacks some. The sample includes about 100,000 clones, approximately 96% of them seen just once. Specimen: T cells isolated from PBMCs. The receptor set was obtained from a human donor in good health.

The gene calls are TRBV28 and TRBJ1-3; a possible D gene is TRBD1 (6 bases). CDR1 and CDR2 from the germline V gene are MDHEN and SYDVKM. Trimming pared 2 bases from V and 4 bases from J, leaving 12 bases between. The CDR3 contains 15 residues. CDR3: CASSLGGAQGNTIYF. The CDR3 nucleotides are TGTGCCAGCAGTTTAGGGGGGGCGCAGGGAAACACCATATATTTT.

The rearrangement joins TRBV19 to TRBJ1-5, with D perhaps matching TRBD1 (6 bases). From germline, CDR1 is LNHDA and CDR2 SQIVND (reference sequence). Trimming took off 3 bases at V and 5 bases at J, with 11 bases between the two ends. This CDR3 is 14 amino acids long. The CDR3 protein is CASSILTGDQPQHF. CDR3 DNA: TGTGCCAGTAGTATCCTGACAGGCGATCAGCCCCAGCATTTT.

V is TRBV10-3 and J is TRBJ1-1; D may be TRBD1 (5 bases). CDR1 and CDR2 (germline): ENHRY, SYGVKD. The CDR3 is 14 residues long. Between the trimmed V and J ends, which lost 7 bases and 4 bases, there was a span of 16 bases. The CDR3 protein is CAITPGLGSTEAFF. DNA of the CDR3: TGTGCCATCACCCCGGGACTGGGGTCCACTGAAGCTTTCTTT.

V is TRBV6-6 and J is TRBJ1-1; 10 bases match TRBD1. V gave up 6 bases and J gave up 3 bases; unmatched junction bases: 7. The germline V gene has CDR1 MNHNY and CDR2 SVGAGI (reference sequence). CDR3 size: 15 residues. CDR3 nucleotide sequence: TGTGCCAGCAGGACCCCGGGACAGGGGCACACTGAAGCTTTCTTT. Residues: CASRTPGQGHTEAFF.

The V gene is TRBV4-3, the J gene TRBJ2-7; D is perhaps TRBD1 (5 bases). This CDR3 contains 16 residues. Germline loops: CDR1 LGHNA, CDR2 YSLEER. Trimming removed 0 bases from V and 3 bases from J, with 15 bases in between. CDR3 amino acids: CASSQESDLQGYEQYF. The CDR3 nucleotides are TGCGCCAGCAGCCAAGAGAGCGACCTGCAGGGCTACGAGCAGTACTTC.

This clone was found a few times. The chain employs TRBV5-1 and TRBJ2-3; a possible D gene is TRBD1 (5 bases). There are 15 residues in the CDR3. V was clipped by 4 bases and J by 2 bases, with 14 bases between them. Per germline, CDR1 SGHRS and CDR2 YFSETQ. DNA of the CDR3: TGCGCCAGCAGCCCAGGCACAGGCCACACAGATACGCAGTATTTT. Translating gives CASSPGTGHTDTQYF.

V is TRBV15 and J is TRBJ1-1; D unclear. This CDR3 has 12 residues. The V end lost 5 bases, the J end lost 8 bases, and 12 bases lay between the germline ends. Germline V CDR1 and CDR2: LNHNV, YYDKDF (reference sequence). The CDR3: CATSSLGGEAFF. CDR3 bases: TGTGCCACCAGCTCCCTAGGCGGGGAAGCTTTCTTT. The variable domain in full, completed from reference TRBV15 and TRBJ1-1, reads DAMVIQNPRYQVTQFGKPVTLSCSQTLNHNVMYWYQQKSSQAPKLLFHYYDKDFNNEADTPDNFQSRRPNTSFCFLDIRSPGLGDTAMYLCATSSLGGEAFFGQGTRLTVV.

V is TRBV18 and J is TRBJ1-1; D gene uncertain. Germline CDR1 is KGHSH and CDR2 is LQKENI. The CDR3 has 15 residues. Deletions cut 6 bases from V and 4 bases from J, with 18 bases between. As DNA, the CDR3 is TGTGCCAGCTCCATTACCCATAATGCGGGCACTGAAGCTTTCTTT. Its protein is CASSITHNAGTEAFF.